This entry lists 18 T cell receptor beta chains sequenced from one sample in a study of blood T cell repertoires in COVID-19. The data were produced by immunoSEQ multiplex PCR, yet TCRdb's version contains in-frame clones alone and is incomplete. The profile shows under 250,000 clones, around 82% of them singletons. The sample taken for sequencing was peripheral blood. The source of these receptors is a woman aged 30 to 39 who had recovered from COVID-19.

The rearrangement joins TRBV7-3 to TRBJ2-1, with 10 bases matching TRBD2. V lost 1 base to trimming and J lost 5 bases; unmatched junction nucleotides: 5. The germline V gene has CDR1 SGHTA and CDR2 FQGTGA. The CDR3 has 16 residues. The CDR3 is CASSLKGTSGNNEQFF. As DNA, the CDR3 is TGTGCCAGCAGCTTAAAAGGAACTAGCGGGAACAATGAGCAGTTCTTC. Complete variable domain (other parts from reference TRBV7-3 and TRBJ2-1): GAGVSQTPSNKVTEKGKYVELRCDPISGHTALYWYRQSLGQGPEFLIYFQGTGAADDSGLPNDRFFAVRPEGSVSTLKIQRTERGDSAVYLCASSLKGTSGNNEQFFGPGTRLTVL.

This clone was detected only a few times. The chain joins TRBV11-2 to TRBJ2-1, with 10 bases matching TRBD2. The germline CDR1 and CDR2 sequences are SGHAT and FQNNGV. The V gene end was trimmed by 6 bases and the J gene end by 5 bases; junction bases not matched to a gene: 7. The CDR3 is 15 residues long. The CDR3 DNA reads as TGTGCCAGCAGGCCCCCGGGACTAGCGAACAATGAGCAGTTCTTC. Amino acids: CASRPPGLANNEQFF.

The V gene is TRBV5-5, the J gene TRBJ1-1; a possible D gene is TRBD1 (5 bases). Germline V gene data show CDR1 as SGHKS and CDR2 as YYEKEE (reference sequence). CDR3 length equals 15 residues. V lost 1 base to trimming and J lost 4 bases, with 14 bases between them. The CDR3 here is CASSLWSDGGTEAFF. The CDR3 nucleotides read TGTGCCAGCAGCTTGTGGTCAGACGGGGGCACTGAAGCTTTCTTT.

The chain links TRBV2 to TRBJ2-5; perhaps TRBD2 as D (5 bases). The CDR3 spans 16 residues. The V end lost 8 bases, the J end lost 2 bases, and 21 bases lay between the germline ends. The V gene's germline CDR1 is SNHLY and CDR2 FYNNEI. This CDR3 reads CASSEENRTPQETQYF. CDR3 sequence (DNA): TGTGCCAGCTCGGAGGAGAACAGAACACCGCAAGAGACCCAGTACTTC.

V and J are TRBV5-1 and TRBJ1-5; TRBD1 matches at 7 bases. Unmatched junction bases numbered 4, after V lost 4 bases and J lost 3 bases. Germline V CDR1 and CDR2: SGHRS, YFSETQ. This CDR3 has 14 residues. Here the CDR3 DNA reads TGCGCCAGCAGCGGGGACAGAGCCAATCAGCCCCAGCATTTT. Its protein product is CASSGDRANQPQHF.

The chain has TRBV24-1 and TRBJ2-3, with 11 nucleotides matching TRBD2. Losses at the gene ends were 3 bases for V and 0 bases for J; bases not matched to a gene: 4. This CDR3 is 17 amino acids long. CDR1 and CDR2 (germline): KGHDR, SFDVKD. In DNA, the CDR3 is TGTGCCACCAGTGATACCTCTAGCGGGAGGAGCACAGATACGCAGTATTTT. The encoded protein is CATSDTSSGRSTDTQYF.

The CDR3 nucleotides are TGCGCCAGCAGCTTCTGGCCGAGTTCAGGGGGTTATGGCTACACCTTC. Amino acids: CASSFWPSSGGYGYTF. The chain combines TRBV5-1 with TRBJ1-2; TRBD1 matches at 7 bases. Germline CDR1 SGHRS, CDR2 YFSETQ. The CDR3 loop spans 16 amino acids. V trimming: 2 bases; J trimming: 5 bases; junction bases outside the gene matches: 12.

There are a few counts of this clone. The genes are TRBV28 and TRBJ1-3; D is unresolved. Trimming shortened V by 6 bases and J by 0 bases, and 15 bases separated the two germline ends. Germline CDR1 and CDR2: MDHEN and SYDVKM. The CDR3 runs to 16 residues. CDR3 DNA sequence: TGTGCCAGCAGCCGCACGGGAAGCGCCTCTGGAAACACCATATATTTT. Amino acids: CASSRTGSASGNTIYF.

This chain uses TRBV6-1 with TRBJ1-1; D is unclear. The CDR3 is 14 amino acids. V was trimmed by 2 bases and J by 4 bases, leaving 11 bases between them. Germline CDR1 MNHNS, CDR2 SASEGT. Here the CDR3 DNA reads TGTGCCAGCAGTGAAAACTCACGAAGCACTGAAGCTTTCTTT. Translating gives CASSENSRSTEAFF.

The chain is built from TRBV29-1 and TRBJ2-7, with 9 bases aligning to TRBD1. Per germline, CDR1 SQVTM and CDR2 ANQGSEA. The CDR3 loop spans 16 amino acids. V lost 0 bases and J lost 2; bases outside the gene matches: 8. The CDR3 loop is CSVEDTWTGDPYEQYF. CDR3 nucleotides: TGCAGCGTTGAAGATACTTGGACAGGGGACCCCTACGAGCAGTACTTC.

The chain has TRBV10-2 and TRBJ2-7; the match to TRBD2 covers 7 bases. V gave up 9 bases and J gave up 3 bases; unmatched junction bases: 14. There are 15 residues in the CDR3. Germline V gene data show CDR1 as WSHSY and CDR2 as SAAADI. Written as DNA, the CDR3 is TGCGCCAGGGGGGGGTGCAGCGGGACCTTCTACGAGCAGTACTTC. Residues: CARGGCSGTFYEQYF.

This chain connects TRBV28 to TRBJ2-2; D might be TRBD2 (5 bases). CDR1 is MDHEN, CDR2 SYDVKM, per germline. CDR3 size: 12 residues. The V gene lost 5 bases and the J gene lost 6 bases, with 7 bases spanning the gap. The CDR3 loop is CASSLASGELFF. In DNA form, the CDR3 reads TGTGCCAGCAGTCTAGCCTCCGGGGAGCTGTTTTTT.

The V gene is TRBV6-5, the J gene TRBJ2-1, with TRBD2 as a possible D gene (6 bases). Germline-derived CDR1 and CDR2 are MNHEY and SVGAGI. Between the trimmed V and J ends, which lost 6 bases and 12 bases, there was a span of 15 bases. The CDR3 runs to 12 residues. The CDR3 DNA sequence: TGTGCCAGCAGCTCGGGAGTGGCCGGGCAGTTCTTC. Translated: CASSSGVAGQFF.

This clone has a single count. V is TRBV18 and J is TRBJ1-3, with D perhaps TRBD1 (5 bases). Germline values: CDR1 KGHSH, CDR2 LQKENI. CDR3 length equals 16 residues. V lost 3 bases, J lost 4 bases, and 16 bases lay in between. This CDR3 is CASSPLDGAYGNTIYF. CDR3 bases: TGTGCCAGCTCACCCCTGGATGGGGCTTACGGAAACACCATATATTTT.

The V call is TRBV29-1, the J call TRBJ2-7; D may be TRBD1 (6 bases). V shed 6 bases and J shed 5 bases, with 11 bases lying between them. This CDR3 has 11 amino acids. CDR1 and CDR2 from the germline V gene are SQVTM and ANQGSEA. The CDR3 sequence is CSVARGNEQYF. Written as DNA, the CDR3 is TGCAGCGTCGCGAGGGGGAACGAGCAGTACTTC.

V is TRBV18 and J is TRBJ2-7; 9 bases fit TRBD1. V was clipped by 3 bases and J by 1 base; unmatched bases: 4. Germline CDR1 KGHSH, CDR2 LQKENI. The CDR3 consists of 15 residues. The CDR3 here is CASSPGQGISYEQYF. The CDR3 bases are TGTGCCAGCTCACCCGGACAGGGGATATCCTACGAGCAGTACTTC. Supplemented by reference TRBV18 and TRBJ2-7, the full variable domain reads NAGVMQNPRHLVRRRGQEARLRCSPMKGHSHVYWYRQLPEEGLKFMVYLQKENIIDESGMPKERFSAEFPKEGPSILRIQQVVRGDSAAYFCASSPGQGISYEQYFGPGTRLTVT.

This sequence joins TRBV28 and TRBJ1-1; D remains unclear. CDR1 and CDR2 (germline): MDHEN, SYDVKM. V lost 7 bases and J lost 4, with 13 bases in between. CDR3 length: 13 amino acids. CDR3 in DNA: TGTGCCAGCACCCCCTCAGTCCTCACTGAAGCTTTCTTT. The encoded protein is CASTPSVLTEAFF.

The chain has TRBV6-5 and TRBJ2-2; the D is unclear. Germline CDR1 MNHEY, CDR2 SVGAGI. CDR3 size: 16 residues. The ends were cut back, 0 bases at V and 1 base at J, with 9 bases in the middle. In DNA, the CDR3 is TGTGCCAGCAGTTACTCGAGCGTTCTGAACACCGGGGAGCTGTTTTTT. It translates to CASSYSSVLNTGELFF.